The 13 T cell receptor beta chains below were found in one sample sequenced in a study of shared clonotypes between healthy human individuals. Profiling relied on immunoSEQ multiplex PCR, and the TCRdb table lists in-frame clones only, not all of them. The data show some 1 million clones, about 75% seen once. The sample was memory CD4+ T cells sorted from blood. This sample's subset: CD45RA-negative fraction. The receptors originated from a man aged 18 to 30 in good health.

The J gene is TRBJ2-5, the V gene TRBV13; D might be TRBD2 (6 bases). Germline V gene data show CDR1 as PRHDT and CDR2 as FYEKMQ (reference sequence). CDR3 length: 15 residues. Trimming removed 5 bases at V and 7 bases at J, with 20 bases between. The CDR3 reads CASSLSRGSGLTQYF. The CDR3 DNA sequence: TGTGCCAGCAGCCTATCGCGGGGCAGTGGGTTGACCCAGTACTTC.

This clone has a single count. The CDR3 loop is CASSPGTGQRENSYEQYF. Written as DNA, the CDR3 is TGTGCCAGCAGCCCAGGGACAGGGCAACGGGAGAACTCCTACGAGCAGTACTTC. The chain is built from TRBV7-2 and TRBJ2-7, with 9 bases that match TRBD1. This CDR3 is 18 amino acids long. Germline V lookup: CDR1 SGHTA, CDR2 FQGNSA. The ends lost 5 bases at V and 0 bases at J; junction bases unmatched: 14.

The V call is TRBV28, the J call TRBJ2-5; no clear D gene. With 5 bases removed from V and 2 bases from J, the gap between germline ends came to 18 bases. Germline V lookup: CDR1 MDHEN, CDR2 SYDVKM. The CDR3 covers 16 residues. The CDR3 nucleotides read TGTGCCAGCAGTCCCCTCGAGGACGGAACTCAAGAGACCCAGTACTTC. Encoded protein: CASSPLEDGTQETQYF. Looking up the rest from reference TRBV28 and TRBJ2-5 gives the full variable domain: DVKVTQSSRYLVKRTGEKVFLECVQDMDHENMFWYRQDPGLGLRLIYFSYDVKMKEKGDIPEGYSVSREKKERFSLILESASTNQTSMYLCASSPLEDGTQETQYFGPGTRLLVL.

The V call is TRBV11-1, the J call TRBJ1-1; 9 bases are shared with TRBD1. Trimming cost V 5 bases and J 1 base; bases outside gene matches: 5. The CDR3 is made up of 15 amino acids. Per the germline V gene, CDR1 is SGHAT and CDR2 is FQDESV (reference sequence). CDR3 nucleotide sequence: TGTGCCAGCAGCCCAGGACAGGGGACGAACACTGAAGCTTTCTTT. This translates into CASSPGQGTNTEAFF.

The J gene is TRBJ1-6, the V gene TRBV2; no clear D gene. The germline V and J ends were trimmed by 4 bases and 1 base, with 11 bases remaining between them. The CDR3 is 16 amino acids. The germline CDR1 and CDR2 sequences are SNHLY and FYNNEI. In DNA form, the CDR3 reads TGTGCCAGCAGTGTGGAGGGCCCTTCCTATAATTCACCCCTCCACTTT. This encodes CASSVEGPSYNSPLHF.

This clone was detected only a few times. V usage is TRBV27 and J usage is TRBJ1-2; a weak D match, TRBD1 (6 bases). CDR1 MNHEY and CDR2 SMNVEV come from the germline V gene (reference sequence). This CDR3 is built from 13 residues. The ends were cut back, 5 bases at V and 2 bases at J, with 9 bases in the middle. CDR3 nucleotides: TGTGCCAGCAGTCGTGGACAGAACTATGGCTACACCTTC. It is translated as CASSRGQNYGYTF.

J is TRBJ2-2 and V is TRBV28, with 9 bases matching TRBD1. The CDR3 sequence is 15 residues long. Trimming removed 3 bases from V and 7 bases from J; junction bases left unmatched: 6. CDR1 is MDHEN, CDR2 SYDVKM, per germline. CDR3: CASSLSQGAIGELFF. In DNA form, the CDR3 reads TGTGCCAGCAGTTTGTCACAGGGGGCGATCGGGGAGCTGTTTTTT. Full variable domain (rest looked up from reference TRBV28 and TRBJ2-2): DVKVTQSSRYLVKRTGEKVFLECVQDMDHENMFWYRQDPGLGLRLIYFSYDVKMKEKGDIPEGYSVSREKKERFSLILESASTNQTSMYLCASSLSQGAIGELFFGEGSRLTVL.

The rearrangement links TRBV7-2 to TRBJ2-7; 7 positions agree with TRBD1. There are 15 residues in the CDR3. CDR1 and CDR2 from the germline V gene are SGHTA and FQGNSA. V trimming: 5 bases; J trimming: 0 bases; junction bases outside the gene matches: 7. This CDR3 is CASSTLTGSSYEQYF. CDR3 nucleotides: TGTGCCAGCAGCACCCTGACAGGGAGCTCCTACGAGCAGTACTTC.

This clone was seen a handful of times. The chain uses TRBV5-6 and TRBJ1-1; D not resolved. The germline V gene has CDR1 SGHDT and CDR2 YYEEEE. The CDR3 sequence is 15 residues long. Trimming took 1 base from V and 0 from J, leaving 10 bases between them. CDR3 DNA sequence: TGTGCCAGCAGCTTGTTGGAGCTCATGAACACTGAAGCTTTCTTT. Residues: CASSLLELMNTEAFF.

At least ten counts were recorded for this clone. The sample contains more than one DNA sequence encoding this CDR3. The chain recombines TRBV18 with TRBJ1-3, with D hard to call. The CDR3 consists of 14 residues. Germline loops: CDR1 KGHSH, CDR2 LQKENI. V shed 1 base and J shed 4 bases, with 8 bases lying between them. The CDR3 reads CASSPQGTGNTIYF. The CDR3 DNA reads TGTGCCAGCTCACCACAGGGTACGGGAAACACCATATATTTT.

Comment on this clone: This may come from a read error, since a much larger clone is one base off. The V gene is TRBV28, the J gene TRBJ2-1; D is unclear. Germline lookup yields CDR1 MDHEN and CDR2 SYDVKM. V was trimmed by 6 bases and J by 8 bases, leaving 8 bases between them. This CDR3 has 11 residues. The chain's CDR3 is CASSLLDEQFF. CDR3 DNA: TGTGCCAGCAGCCTCTTGGATGAGCAGTTCTTC. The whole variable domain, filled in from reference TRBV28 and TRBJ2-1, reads DVKVTQSSRYLVKRTGEKVFLECVQDMDHENMFWYRQDPGLGLRLIYFSYDVKMKEKGDIPEGYSVSREKKERFSLILESASTNQTSMYLCASSLLDEQFFGPGTRLTVL.

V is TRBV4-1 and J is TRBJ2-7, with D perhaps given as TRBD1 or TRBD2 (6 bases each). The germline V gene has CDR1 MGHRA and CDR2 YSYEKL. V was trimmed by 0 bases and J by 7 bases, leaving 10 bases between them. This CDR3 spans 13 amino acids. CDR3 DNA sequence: TGCGCCAGCAGCCAAGAAGGAGGGGGTGAGCAGTACTTC. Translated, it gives CASSQEGGGEQYF.

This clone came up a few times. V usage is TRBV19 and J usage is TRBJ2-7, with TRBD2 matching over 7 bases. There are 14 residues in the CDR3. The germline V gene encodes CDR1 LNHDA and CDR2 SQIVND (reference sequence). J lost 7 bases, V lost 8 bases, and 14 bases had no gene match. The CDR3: CASAQAGEVGEQYF. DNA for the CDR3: TGTGCCAGTGCCCAGGCGGGAGAAGTTGGAGAGCAGTACTTC.